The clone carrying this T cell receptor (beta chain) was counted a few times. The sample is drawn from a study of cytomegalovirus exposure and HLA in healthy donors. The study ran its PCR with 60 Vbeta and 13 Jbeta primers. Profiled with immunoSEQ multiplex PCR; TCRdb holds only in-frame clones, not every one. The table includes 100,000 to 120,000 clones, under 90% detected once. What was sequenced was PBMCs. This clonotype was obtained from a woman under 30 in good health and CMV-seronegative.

Here the CDR3 DNA reads TGTGCCAGCAGTCGGACTAGCGGGGGAAGTTACAATGAGCAGTTCTTC. This translates into CASSRTSGGSYNEQFF. The chain uses TRBV6-4 and TRBJ2-1, with TRBD2 matching 13 bases. With 5 bases clipped from V and 4 bases from J, the junction kept 5 bases outside the gene matches. CDR3 length: 16 residues. Germline V gives CDR1 MRHNA, CDR2 SNTAGT.